This is a list of T cell receptor beta chains from one sample in a study of blood T cell repertoires in COVID-19. Profiled with immunoSEQ multiplex PCR; TCRdb holds only in-frame clones, not every one. The sample records 200,000 to 250,000 clones, 70% to 90% being singletons. Source material: peripheral blood. The receptor source for this set is a man in his fifties with COVID-19, enrolled during active disease. Each CDR3 is given with its conserved first and last residue. Fields, in order: clone size, D gene, J gene, V gene, CDR3 length, CDR3 protein, CDR3 DNA. A D gene is named only where the DNA matches it firmly. Not all rows give a size; the values are once, few, many and, for expanded clones, a class.

few,TRBD2,TRBJ2-7,TRBV6-2/TRBV6-3,18,CASSYSGPSGGDFREQYF,TGTGCCAGCAGTTACTCCGGCCCTAGCGGGGGCGACTTTCGCGAGCAGTACTTC
.,TRBD1,TRBJ2-2,TRBV6-2/TRBV6-3,18,CASSPHPPGQGASGELFF,TGTGCCAGCAGCCCACACCCCCCGGGACAGGGGGCGTCCGGGGAGCTGTTTTTT
.,.,TRBJ1-2,TRBV15,12,CATSLRRRGYTF,TGTGCCACCAGCCTCCGGAGGCGGGGCTACACCTTC
few,TRBD2,TRBJ2-7,TRBV19,13,CASRSGSSYEQYF,TGTGCCAGTAGAAGCGGGAGCTCCTACGAGCAGTACTTC
.,TRBD1,TRBJ1-5,TRBV4-2,19,CASSPRTRRQGLSNQPQHF,TGTGCCAGCAGCCCTAGGACCCGCCGACAGGGGCTCAGCAATCAGCCCCAGCATTTT
.,TRBD2,TRBJ2-5,TRBV2,14,CASAFGGDQETQYF,TGTGCCAGCGCCTTCGGGGGGGATCAAGAGACCCAGTACTTC
.,.,TRBJ1-2,TRBV7-9,16,CASSPADRMINYGYTF,TGTGCCAGCAGCCCGGCGGACAGAATGATTAACTATGGCTACACCTTC
.,TRBD2,TRBJ2-7,TRBV5-4,15,CASSLDAGGLREQYF,TGTGCCAGCAGCTTGGACGCGGGGGGGCTGAGGGAGCAGTACTTC
.,TRBD2,TRBJ2-3,TRBV2,15,CASSEATSGGAPTYF,TGTGCCAGCAGTGAAGCGACTAGCGGGGGGGCCCCCACGTATTTT
.,.,TRBJ2-1,TRBV11-3,14,CASRSSRGDSEQFF,TGTGCCAGCAGAAGTAGCCGTGGGGACTCTGAGCAGTTCTTC
.,.,TRBJ2-4,TRBV5-5,15,CASSQGHSAKNIQYF,TGTGCCAGCAGCCAAGGACACTCAGCCAAAAACATTCAGTACTTC
.,TRBD2,TRBJ2-1,TRBV27,15,CASGRLADNYNEQFF,TGTGCCAGCGGGAGGCTAGCGGATAATTACAATGAGCAGTTCTTC
.,.,TRBJ2-7,TRBV5-6,14,CASSLWRSYYEQYF,TGTGCCAGCAGCTTGTGGCGGAGCTACTACGAGCAGTACTTC
.,TRBD1,TRBJ1-2,TRBV6-5,16,CASSYVRTGGNYGYTF,TGTGCCAGCAGTTACGTCAGGACAGGGGGCAACTATGGCTACACCTTC
.,.,TRBJ1-2,TRBV7-9,13,CASSLEENYGYTF,TGTGCCAGCAGCTTAGAGGAGAACTATGGCTACACCTTC
.,TRBD2,TRBJ2-5,TRBV9,16,CASSSLAGGPQETQYF,TGTGCCAGCAGCTCCCTAGCGGGGGGGCCCCAAGAGACCCAGTACTTC
.,.,TRBJ1-1,TRBV5-4,14,CASSMDIMNTEAFF,TGTGCCAGCTCCATGGACATCATGAACACTGAAGCTTTCTTT
once,TRBD1,TRBJ1-4,TRBV15,16,CATSRDEGQGSEKLFF,TGTGCCACCAGCAGAGATGAAGGACAGGGTTCTGAAAAACTGTTTTTT
.,.,TRBJ2-5,TRBV6-5,13,CASSLGGYETQYF,TGTGCCAGCAGCCTTGGAGGGTACGAGACCCAGTACTTC
few,TRBD2,TRBJ2-1,TRBV19,17,CASGGLAGGRSYNEQFF,TGTGCCAGTGGGGGACTAGCGGGAGGGCGGTCCTACAATGAGCAGTTCTTC
.,.,TRBJ2-2,TRBV3-1/TRBV3-2,15,CASRRDTPNTGELFF,TGTGCCAGCAGACGGGACACACCGAACACCGGGGAGCTGTTTTTT
.,TRBD1,TRBJ1-2,TRBV9,13,CASSMGQGGSYTF,TGTGCCAGCAGCATGGGACAGGGAGGTAGCTACACCTTC
.,TRBD2,TRBJ2-7,TRBV18,15,CASSPDSSGSYEQYF,TGTGCCAGCTCACCGGATTCTAGCGGGAGCTACGAGCAGTACTTC
.,TRBD1,TRBJ1-3,TRBV5-4,18,CASSLFVATGQIGNTIYF,TGTGCCAGCAGCTTGTTCGTGGCCACGGGACAGATCGGAAACACCATATATTTT
.,TRBD2,TRBJ2-1,TRBV19,16,CASSINRLAGYNEQFF,TGTGCCAGTAGTATAAACAGGCTAGCGGGATACAATGAGCAGTTCTTC
.,.,TRBJ1-4,TRBV29-1,13,CSVDGAMGEKLFF,TGCAGCGTTGATGGGGCTATGGGGGAAAAACTGTTTTTT
few,.,TRBJ2-1,TRBV7-9,14,CASSLVAGLGEQFF,TGTGCCAGCAGCTTAGTCGCGGGGCTGGGGGAGCAGTTCTTC
.,TRBD2,TRBJ2-1,TRBV5-1,16,CASSPAEAGSYNEQFF,TGCGCCAGCAGCCCGGCTGAAGCGGGATCCTACAATGAGCAGTTCTTC
.,TRBD1,TRBJ1-6,TRBV7-8,13,CASRQGDNSPLHF,TGTGCCAGCAGACAGGGGGATAATTCACCCCTCCACTTT
.,.,TRBJ1-1,TRBV9,13,CASSPRQDTEAFF,TGTGCCAGCAGCCCCAGACAGGACACTGAAGCTTTCTTT
.,TRBD1,TRBJ2-1,TRBV19,13,CATAGTGGNEQFF,TGTGCCACCGCGGGGACAGGGGGCAATGAGCAGTTCTTC
.,.,TRBJ2-1,TRBV19,17,CASTSWIGGGTYNEQFF,TGTGCCAGTACCAGTTGGATCGGCGGGGGCACATACAATGAGCAGTTCTTC
.,.,TRBJ2-7,TRBV5-4,16,CASSASGRLSPDEQYF,TGTGCCAGCAGCGCCTCAGGGCGCTTGTCTCCGGACGAGCAGTACTTC
few,.,TRBJ1-5,TRBV9,14,CASSEGQLNQPQHF,TGTGCCAGCAGCGAGGGACAACTCAATCAGCCCCAGCATTTT
.,.,TRBJ1-1,TRBV28,13,CASNPGVNTEAFF,TGTGCCAGCAATCCTGGAGTGAACACTGAAGCTTTCTTT
.,TRBD2,TRBJ2-4,TRBV11-3,21,CASSLDLHGTSGTLAKNIQYF,TGTGCCAGCAGCTTAGACCTTCACGGGACTAGCGGGACTCTAGCCAAAAACATTCAGTACTTC
.,.,TRBJ2-2,TRBV9,15,CASSASRVYTGELFF,TGTGCCAGCAGCGCCTCCCGGGTCTACACCGGGGAGCTGTTTTTT
.,.,TRBJ1-2,TRBV19,17,CASSIIERLEQGYGYTF,TGTGCCAGTAGTATCATTGAACGCCTAGAACAAGGCTATGGCTACACCTTC
.,TRBD1,TRBJ2-1,TRBV4-2,16,CASSPRTGGAYNEQFF,TGTGCCAGCAGCCCCCGGACAGGGGGAGCCTACAATGAGCAGTTCTTC
.,TRBD1,TRBJ1-5,TRBV7-8,18,CASSLSRGRTSSNQPQHF,TGTGCCAGCAGCTTATCCAGGGGGCGAACCTCTAGCAATCAGCCCCAGCATTTT
.,TRBD2,TRBJ2-3,TRBV2,16,CASNRLAGLLTDTQYF,TGTGCCAGCAACCGACTAGCGGGACTTCTCACAGATACGCAGTATTTT
few,.,TRBJ2-7,TRBV6-5,16,CASSYLTGASSYEQYF,TGTGCCAGCAGTTACCTGACAGGTGCGAGCTCCTACGAGCAGTACTTC
.,.,TRBJ1-1,TRBV7-2,15,CASSLNPFGGTEAFF,TGTGCCAGCAGCTTAAATCCGTTCGGGGGCACTGAAGCTTTCTTT
.,.,TRBJ1-3,TRBV2,14,CASTSRISGNTIYF,TGTGCCAGCACGTCGAGGATCTCTGGAAACACCATATATTTT
.,.,TRBJ2-5,TRBV6-1,14,CASSDLTRRETQYF,TGTGCCAGCAGTGACCTGACTAGACGAGAGACCCAGTACTTC
.,.,TRBJ2-7,TRBV9,13,CASSPSGHYEQYF,TGTGCCAGCTCCCCAAGTGGACATTACGAGCAGTACTTC
few,.,TRBJ1-1,TRBV9,12,CASSPGQTEAFF,TGTGCCAGCAGCCCCGGACAGACTGAAGCTTTCTTT